Included here is one TCR beta chain sequence, with context. The target antigen is unknown. This entry comes from a study of Ad26.COV2.S vaccination and SARS-CoV-2 variants. Study-wide background: A COV1001 Ad26.COV2.S trial-arm participant provided the sample. The vaccine Ad26.COV2.S was put into the muscle once, or twice with 56 days between. Notes on the study in general: After vaccination, reports described spike-specific CD8+ and CD4+ T cell responses as showing substantial breadth.

Clones were sequenced by immunoSEQ multiplex PCR, and TCRdb holds only the in-frame ones, with some missing. This table holds about 420,000 clones, around 89% found once. Stated treatment: around 19 received Ad26.COV2.S at low or high dose, single or two shots; several received placebo; per-sample allocation not given. Following the first vaccine or placebo injection, samples were taken on day 63. The shot given was an Ad26 vector that makes Wuhan-strain SARS-CoV-2 spike. The sequence derives from a person between 18 and 60 years old who received the Ad26.COV2.S COVID-19 vaccine or a placebo. The sample in question was peripheral blood, obtained in a trial of Ad26.COV2.S vaccine versus placebo.

The CDR3 loop reads CAISGQFLETDTQYF. The CDR3 region has the DNA TGTGCCATCAGTGGTCAGTTTCTAGAAACAGATACGCAGTATTTT. The rearrangement uses TRBV10-3 and TRBJ2-3; D is undetermined. The CDR3 contains 15 residues. V lost 4 bases, J lost 3 bases, and 14 bases lay in between. The germline V gene has CDR1 ENHRY and CDR2 SYGVKD.